A selection of T cell receptor beta chains follows, all from one sample in a study of T cells in Graves' hyperthyroidism and ophthalmopathy. TCRdb itself ran the multiplex PCR reads through MiXCR, one entry per CDR3 protein. This table holds a few hundred thousand distinct CDR3 sequences, 16% found once. The source material was blood. These receptors all come from a woman in her forties with Graves' ophthalmopathy. Both conserved end residues are part of each CDR3. A D gene is named only where the DNA matches it firmly. Rows may omit the clone size; those that give it use once, few, many or a size class.

TRBJ2-3,TRBD2,-,TRBV29-1,TGCAGCGTTGAGATGGTCAGGACTAGCGGCACAGATACGCAGTATTTT,CSVEMVRTSGTDTQYF
TRBJ1-6,TRBD1,many,TRBV18,TGTGCCAGCTCACCAGACAGGGGACCCCTCCACTTT,CASSPDRGPLHF
TRBJ2-7,-,many,TRBV20-1,TGCAGTGCTAGTTATCCGGGATCGGTAGTCTACGAGCAGTACTTC,CSASYPGSVVYEQYF
TRBJ1-1,TRBD1,-,TRBV6-1,TGTGCCAGCAAGCGACAGGGAGGGATGAACACTGAAGCTTTCTTT,CASKRQGGMNTEAFF
TRBJ1-5,-,many,TRBV28,TGTGCCAGCAGTTTATTCGGCAGAAATCAGCCCCAGCATTTT,CASSLFGRNQPQHF
TRBJ2-3,-,once,TRBV18,TGTGCCAGCTCACCAACTCCTTCTAGCACAGATACGCAGTATTTT,CASSPTPSSTDTQYF
TRBJ2-5,TRBD2,few,TRBV6-1,TGTGCCAGCAGTGAAGCGCTTCTGGGACTAGCGGGGGGGATGGAGACCCAGTACTTC,CASSEALLGLAGGMETQYF
TRBJ2-7,-,-,TRBV24-1,TGTGCCACCAGTGTTGGCGGCTCCTACGAGCAGTACTTC,CATSVGGSYEQYF
TRBJ2-7,-,many,TRBV7-8,TGTGCCAGCAGCCCTAGGGTGACTTACGAGCAGTACTTC,CASSPRVTYEQYF
TRBJ2-2,TRBD1,few,TRBV7-3,TGTGCCAGCAGCCTAGGGACAGGGGAGACCGGGGAGCTGTTTTTT,CASSLGTGETGELFF
TRBJ2-4,-,few,TRBV5-5,TGTGCCAGCTCTTTGGCGGATGGGATGGAAAACATTCAGTACTTC,CASSLADGMENIQYF
TRBJ1-2,-,many,TRBV6-1,TGTGCCAGCAGTGTGGCAGGGTTCTATGGCTACACCTTC,CASSVAGFYGYTF
TRBJ1-1,-,-,TRBV19,TGTGCCAGTAGTCCGGCAGGGGTCAGCACTGAAGCTTTCTTT,CASSPAGVSTEAFF
TRBJ1-6,-,few,TRBV19,TGTGCCAGTAGTATTGTTTACGGCAGATTTGGGTCACCCCTCCACTTT,CASSIVYGRFGSPLHF
TRBJ2-5,-,-,TRBV5-1,TGCGCCAGCAGCTTGGGATCCGGGGGACTCGGGACCCAGTACTTC,CASSLGSGGLGTQYF
TRBJ1-4,-,few,TRBV28,TGTGCCAGCAAATCGGGGGGCGCGGATGAAAAACTGTTTTTT,CASKSGGADEKLFF
TRBJ1-1,-,few,TRBV12-5,TGTGCTAGTGGTTTGAGCCGAATGAACACTGAAGCTTTCTTT,CASGLSRMNTEAFF
TRBJ1-5,-,-,TRBV5-1,TGCGCCAGCAGCTATTACCAGGATCAGCCCCAGCATTTT,CASSYYQDQPQHF
TRBJ2-7,-,many,TRBV6-1,TGTGCCAGCCGGATCGGACCGTCTAACTCCTACGAGCAGTACTTC,CASRIGPSNSYEQYF
TRBJ2-5,TRBD2,few,TRBV15,TGTGCCACCAGCAGAGTTGGACAGGGGTCGACTAGCGGGAGGGGAGAGACCCAGTACTTC,CATSRVGQGSTSGRGETQYF
TRBJ1-3,-,-,TRBV15,TGTGCCACCAGCAGAGATATTATTTCGGGGTTCTCTGGAAACACCATATATTTT,CATSRDIISGFSGNTIYF
TRBJ2-7,-,-,TRBV7-2,TGTGCCAGCAGCCCTCGGTTGTTTCCCTACGAGCAGTACTTC,CASSPRLFPYEQYF
TRBJ2-7,TRBD2,many,TRBV20-1,TGCAGTGCCCCACTAGCGGGACTTTACGAGCAGTACTTC,CSAPLAGLYEQYF
TRBJ2-1,-,-,TRBV24-1,TGTGCCACCAGTGCCCTCAAGGGGGGATCCTACAATGAGCAGTTCTTC,CATSALKGGSYNEQFF
TRBJ2-7,-,few,TRBV4-2,TGTGCCAGCAGCCAAGCCGTAGCGGACTCCTACGAGCAGTACTTC,CASSQAVADSYEQYF
TRBJ2-2,TRBD2,-,TRBV12-3/TRBV12-4,TGTGCCAGCAGTTTTCGGGGGGGGGGCACCGGGGAGCTGTTTTTT,CASSFRGGGTGELFF
TRBJ1-2,TRBD1,few,TRBV29-1,TGCAGCGTTGGGTCCAGGACAGGGGGCGATTATGGCTACACCTTC,CSVGSRTGGDYGYTF
TRBJ1-4,-,many,TRBV15,TGTGCCACCAGCAGAGCGGTTCGGCAGTCTGCAACTAATGAAAAACTGTTTTTT,CATSRAVRQSATNEKLFF
TRBJ1-3,-,-,TRBV5-1,TGCGCCAGCAGCAATGGGCCGAGCTCTGGAAACACCATATATTTT,CASSNGPSSGNTIYF